The rows below give T cell receptor beta chains drawn from one sample of a study of blood T cell repertoires in COVID-19. The data were produced by immunoSEQ multiplex PCR, yet TCRdb's version contains in-frame clones alone and is incomplete. The profile shows roughly 200,000 clones, roughly 90% of them singletons. Sequencing was carried out using peripheral blood. The receptors were sampled from a man aged 45-60 years with acute or convalescent COVID-19. CDR3s include the opening cysteine and the closing phenylalanine or tryptophan. Fields, in order: CDR3 length, clone size, V gene, D gene, J gene, CDR3 protein, CDR3 DNA. A D gene is named only where the DNA matches it firmly. Clone size is not always given. Where it is, it says once, few, many or a class for expanded clones.

len: 15
abundance: -
v_gene: TRBV4-1
d_gene: TRBD1
j_gene: TRBJ2-7
CDR3aa: CASSQSLGQFYEQYF
CDR3nt: TGCGCCAGCAGCCAGTCCCTGGGACAGTTCTACGAGCAGTACTTC

len: 17
abundance: -
v_gene: TRBV10-2
d_gene: TRBD2
j_gene: TRBJ2-2
CDR3aa: CASMRVWGGRRTGELFF
CDR3nt: TGCGCCAGCATGCGGGTGTGGGGCGGGAGGCGCACCGGGGAGCTGTTTTTT

len: 12
abundance: -
v_gene: TRBV19
d_gene: -
j_gene: TRBJ2-7
CDR3aa: CASSILGREQYF
CDR3nt: TGTGCCAGTAGTATTCTTGGTAGAGAGCAGTACTTC

len: 15
abundance: -
v_gene: TRBV9
d_gene: -
j_gene: TRBJ2-1
CDR3aa: CASSVGQPSYNEQFF
CDR3nt: TGTGCCAGCAGCGTAGGACAGCCCTCCTACAATGAGCAGTTCTTC

len: 13
abundance: -
v_gene: TRBV2
d_gene: -
j_gene: TRBJ1-6
CDR3aa: CASSEAVNSPLHF
CDR3nt: TGTGCCAGCAGTGAGGCAGTCAATTCACCCCTCCACTTT

len: 15
abundance: -
v_gene: TRBV7-2
d_gene: -
j_gene: TRBJ1-3
CDR3aa: CASSSTGLSGNTIYF
CDR3nt: TGTGCCAGCAGCTCTACAGGGCTCTCTGGAAACACCATATATTTT

len: 15
abundance: -
v_gene: TRBV5-5
d_gene: TRBD1
j_gene: TRBJ1-5
CDR3aa: CASSWNDRGDQPQHF
CDR3nt: TGTGCCAGCAGCTGGAACGACAGGGGCGATCAGCCCCAGCATTTT

len: 14
abundance: -
v_gene: TRBV4-1
d_gene: -
j_gene: TRBJ2-3
CDR3aa: CASSQVGSTDTQYF
CDR3nt: TGCGCCAGCAGCCAAGTCGGGAGCACAGATACGCAGTATTTT

len: 14
abundance: -
v_gene: TRBV28
d_gene: TRBD2
j_gene: TRBJ2-1
CDR3aa: CASSPGGAYNEQFF
CDR3nt: TGTGCCAGCAGTCCGGGGGGGGCCTACAATGAGCAGTTCTTC

len: 11
abundance: -
v_gene: TRBV6-5
d_gene: -
j_gene: TRBJ1-2
CDR3aa: CASRTSYGYTF
CDR3nt: TGTGCCAGCAGAACAAGCTATGGCTACACCTTC

len: 15
abundance: -
v_gene: TRBV6-1
d_gene: -
j_gene: TRBJ2-3
CDR3aa: CASSEHRRPTDTQYF
CDR3nt: TGTGCCAGCAGTGAACACCGGCGGCCCACAGATACGCAGTATTTT

len: 15
abundance: few
v_gene: TRBV11-2
d_gene: TRBD1
j_gene: TRBJ1-2
CDR3aa: CASSPPKDRTGGYTF
CDR3nt: TGTGCCAGCAGCCCCCCCAAGGACAGGACCGGTGGCTACACCTTC

len: 16
abundance: -
v_gene: TRBV5-1
d_gene: -
j_gene: TRBJ1-3
CDR3aa: CASSLGYRSSGNTIYF
CDR3nt: TGCGCCAGCAGCTTAGGGTACAGGAGCTCTGGAAACACCATATATTTT

len: 14
abundance: -
v_gene: TRBV20-1
d_gene: -
j_gene: TRBJ2-1
CDR3aa: CSASEGLAYNEQFF
CDR3nt: TGCAGTGCTAGTGAGGGCCTCGCTTACAATGAGCAGTTCTTC

len: 18
abundance: -
v_gene: TRBV5-4
d_gene: TRBD2
j_gene: TRBJ2-1
CDR3aa: CASSLDRRAGASYNEQFF
CDR3nt: TGTGCCAGCAGCTTGGACAGACGAGCGGGGGCCTCCTACAATGAGCAGTTCTTC

len: 15
abundance: once
v_gene: TRBV28
d_gene: TRBD1
j_gene: TRBJ1-5
CDR3aa: CASSLLDREDQPQHF
CDR3nt: TGTGCCAGCAGTCTATTGGACAGGGAGGATCAGCCCCAGCATTTT

len: 17
abundance: -
v_gene: TRBV9
d_gene: -
j_gene: TRBJ2-7
CDR3aa: CASSGGLGLGNSYEQYF
CDR3nt: TGTGCCAGCAGCGGGGGCCTAGGTTTGGGGAACTCCTACGAGCAGTACTTC

len: 16
abundance: -
v_gene: TRBV28
d_gene: -
j_gene: TRBJ1-5
CDR3aa: CASGYEEVNSNQPQHF
CDR3nt: TGTGCCAGCGGATACGAGGAGGTGAATAGCAATCAGCCCCAGCATTTT

len: 16
abundance: once
v_gene: TRBV18
d_gene: TRBD1
j_gene: TRBJ2-7
CDR3aa: CASSPPSGQGGHEQYF
CDR3nt: TGTGCCAGCTCACCACCGTCGGGACAGGGAGGGCACGAGCAGTACTTC

len: 15
abundance: once
v_gene: TRBV5-1
d_gene: TRBD1
j_gene: TRBJ1-1
CDR3aa: CASSQTSGGITEAFF
CDR3nt: TGCGCCAGCAGCCAGACTTCAGGGGGCATCACTGAAGCTTTCTTT

len: 12
abundance: -
v_gene: TRBV10-2
d_gene: -
j_gene: TRBJ2-1
CDR3aa: CASSRVDNEQFF
CDR3nt: TGCGCCAGCAGCCGAGTAGACAATGAGCAGTTCTTC

len: 16
abundance: -
v_gene: TRBV24-1
d_gene: TRBD2
j_gene: TRBJ2-3
CDR3aa: CATSDWTSGGTDTQYF
CDR3nt: TGTGCCACCAGTGACTGGACTAGCGGAGGCACAGATACGCAGTATTTT

len: 14
abundance: -
v_gene: TRBV7-8
d_gene: TRBD1
j_gene: TRBJ1-1
CDR3aa: CASSNRGLYTEAFF
CDR3nt: TGTGCCAGCAGCAACAGGGGGCTATACACTGAAGCTTTCTTT

len: 14
abundance: -
v_gene: TRBV29-1
d_gene: -
j_gene: TRBJ1-3
CDR3aa: CSARQASSGNTIYF
CDR3nt: TGCAGCGCCCGACAGGCTAGCTCTGGAAACACCATATATTTT

len: 15
abundance: -
v_gene: TRBV5-1
d_gene: TRBD1
j_gene: TRBJ1-6
CDR3aa: CASSLAGTGDSPLHF
CDR3nt: TGCGCCAGCAGCTTGGCCGGGACAGGGGACTCACCCCTCCACTTT

len: 16
abundance: -
v_gene: TRBV5-4
d_gene: -
j_gene: TRBJ2-1
CDR3aa: CASTLDGASSYNEQFF
CDR3nt: TGTGCCAGCACCTTAGACGGAGCAAGCTCCTACAATGAGCAGTTCTTC